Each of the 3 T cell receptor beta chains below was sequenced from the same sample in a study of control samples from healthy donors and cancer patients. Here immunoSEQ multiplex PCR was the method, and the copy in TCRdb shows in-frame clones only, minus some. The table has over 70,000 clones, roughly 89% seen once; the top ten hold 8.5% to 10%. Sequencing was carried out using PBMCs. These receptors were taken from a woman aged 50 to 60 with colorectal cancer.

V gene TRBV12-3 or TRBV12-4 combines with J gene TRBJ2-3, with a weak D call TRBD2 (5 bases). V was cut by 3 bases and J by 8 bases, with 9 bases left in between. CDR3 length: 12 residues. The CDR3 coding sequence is TGTGCCAGCAGTTTCGGGGAAGGTACGCAGTATTTT. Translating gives CASSFGEGTQYF.

In DNA, the CDR3 is TGTGCCTGGAGTGTTGCAGAGACCGGGGAGCTGTTTTTT. Translation: CAWSVAETGELFF. V gene TRBV30 combines with J gene TRBJ2-2; no firm D call. The germline gives CDR1 GTSNPN, CDR2 SVGIG (reference sequence). CDR3 length: 13 amino acids. Between the trimmed V and J ends, which lost 0 bases and 5 bases, there was a span of 7 bases.

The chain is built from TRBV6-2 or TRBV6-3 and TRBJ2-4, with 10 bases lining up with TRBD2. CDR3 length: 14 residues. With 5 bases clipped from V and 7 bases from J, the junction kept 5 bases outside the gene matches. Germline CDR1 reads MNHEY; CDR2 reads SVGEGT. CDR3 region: CASSRSGGGNIQYF. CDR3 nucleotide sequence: TGTGCCAGCAGTCGAAGCGGGGGGGGCAACATTCAGTACTTC.